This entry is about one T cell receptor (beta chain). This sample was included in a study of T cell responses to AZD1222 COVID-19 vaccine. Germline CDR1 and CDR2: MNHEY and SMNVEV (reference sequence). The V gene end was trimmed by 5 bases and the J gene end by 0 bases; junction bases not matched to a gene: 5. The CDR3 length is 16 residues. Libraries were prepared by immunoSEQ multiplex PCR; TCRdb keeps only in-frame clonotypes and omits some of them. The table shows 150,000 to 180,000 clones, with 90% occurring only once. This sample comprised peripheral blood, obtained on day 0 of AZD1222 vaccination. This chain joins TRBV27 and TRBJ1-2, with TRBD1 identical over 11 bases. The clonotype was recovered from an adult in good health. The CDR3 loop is CASSPGQGATNYGYTF. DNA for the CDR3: TGTGCCAGCAGTCCCGGACAGGGGGCCACTAACTATGGCTACACCTTC.